The present entry profiles one T cell receptor (beta chain) with its context. This clone came up once. Its antigen has not been determined. No much larger clone is present one base from it, and per-base qualities are unavailable. Taken from cysteine to phenylalanine, the CDR3 has 15 residues. Only the CDR3 part of the read is kept: 45 bases, read in frame from the first base. CDR1 SGHDN and CDR2 FVKESK were looked up in the germline V gene. Clipping removes 1 base from V and 3 bases from J, with 6 as the unmatched junction base count. The data stem from a study of blood T cell repertoires in COVID-19 (dated by TCRdb to about 2020). At the level of the whole study: The collaborator samples originated in the United States, Italy and Spain and spanned the acute and convalescent phases of COVID-19. Sample metadata almost always included a de-identified subject ID, COVID-19 status, age in years and sex. HLA class I and class II types, where available, came from metadata supplied by the sample provider rather than from assay-based typing. Subjects who had been exposed to COVID-19, were actively infected with it, or had recovered from it provided the deeply sampled blood TCRbeta repertoires that made up the dataset. Samples came from the ongoing ImmuneRACE study (first 160 participants) plus 1,254 subjects from 6 global collaborators. The repertoires were made available in a free public database intended to serve as a resource for research on the immune response to SARS-CoV-2. The material from the prospective study consisted of cDNA or gDNA derived from T cells, B-cell-depleted T cells, or PBMCs. Results the study describes overall, beyond this receptor: How much clinical and demographic metadata was included differed by source and by participant, and the metadata was provided uncurated.

TCRbeta CDR3 regions were amplified from genomic DNA by means of the immunoSEQ Assay, a bias-controlled multiplex PCR. For the original study's pipeline: Nucleated cell counts per sample were estimated from amplification of reference gene primers within the assay. To quantify the absolute abundance of each unique TCRbeta CDR3 rearrangement, sequence reads were collapsed and filtered. For each sample, productive Simpson clonality was calculated as the square root of Simpson's diversity index across productive rearrangements. TCRdb's version of the immuneACCESS table is confined to in-frame rearrangements and falls short of the full clone set. An unresolved V gene accounts for under half of the shortfall where checked; the remainder is of unknown origin. Clone size and V and J calls were adopted from that table, with D and trimming inferred from the DNA. For this sample the table gives over 150,000 clones, of which 85% were detected only once. The top ten constitute 7% to 10% of the sample.

One collaborating source in Seattle enrolled patients while the patients were actively infected and followed the patients over time throughout the course of disease. The collaborating institutions used their own protocols to collect whole blood in K2EDTA tubes. For TCRbeta analysis, collaborators shipped samples in one of three forms: frozen whole blood, isolated PBMCs, or DNA extracted from either of those sample types. The sequence links TRBV14 to TRBJ2-7; 7 bases in between match TRBD2. This sequence originates from a woman aged 55-70 years with COVID-19, enrolled during active disease. Specimen: peripheral blood. The DNA sequence is as follows: TGTGCCAGCAGCCAAGGTCGCGGGAGAATCTACGAGCAGTACTTC. This translates into CASSQGRGRIYEQYF. Extended through the reference TRBV14 and TRBJ2-7 proteins, this CDR3 yields the full variable domain: EAGVTQFPSHSVIEKGQTVTLRCDPISGHDNLYWYRRVMGKEIKFLLHFVKESKQDESGMPNNRFLAERTGGTYSTLKVQPAELEDSGVYFCASSQGRGRIYEQYFGPGTRLTVT.